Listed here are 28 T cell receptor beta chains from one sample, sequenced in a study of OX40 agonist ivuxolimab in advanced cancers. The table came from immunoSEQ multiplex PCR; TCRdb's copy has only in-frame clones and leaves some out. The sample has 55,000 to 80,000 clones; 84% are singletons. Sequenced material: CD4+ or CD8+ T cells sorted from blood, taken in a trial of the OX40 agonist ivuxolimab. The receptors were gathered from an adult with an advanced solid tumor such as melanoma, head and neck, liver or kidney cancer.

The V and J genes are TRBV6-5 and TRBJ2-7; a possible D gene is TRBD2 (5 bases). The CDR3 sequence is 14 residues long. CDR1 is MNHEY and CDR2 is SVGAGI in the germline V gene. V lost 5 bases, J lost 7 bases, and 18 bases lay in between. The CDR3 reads CASSVAISSLEQYF. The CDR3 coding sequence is TGTGCCAGCAGTGTAGCGATTTCGTCATTGGAGCAGTACTTC.

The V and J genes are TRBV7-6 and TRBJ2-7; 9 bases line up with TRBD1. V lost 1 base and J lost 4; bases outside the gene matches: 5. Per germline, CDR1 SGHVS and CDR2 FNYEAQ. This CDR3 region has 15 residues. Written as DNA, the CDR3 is TGTGCCAGCAGCTTAGTGGGACAGGGACCGTACGAGCAGTACTTC. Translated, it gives CASSLVGQGPYEQYF.

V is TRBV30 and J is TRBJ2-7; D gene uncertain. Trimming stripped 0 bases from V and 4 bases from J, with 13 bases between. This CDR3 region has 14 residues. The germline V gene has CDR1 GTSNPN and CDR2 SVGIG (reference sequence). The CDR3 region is CAWSVWAIPYEQYF. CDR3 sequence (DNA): TGTGCCTGGAGTGTTTGGGCTATCCCTTACGAGCAGTACTTC. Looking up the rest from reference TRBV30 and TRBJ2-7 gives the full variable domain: SQTIHQWPATLVQPVGSPLSLECTVEGTSNPNLYWYRQAAGRGLQLLFYSVGIGQISSEVPQNLSASRPQDRQFILSSKKLLLSDSGFYLCAWSVWAIPYEQYFGPGTRLTVT.

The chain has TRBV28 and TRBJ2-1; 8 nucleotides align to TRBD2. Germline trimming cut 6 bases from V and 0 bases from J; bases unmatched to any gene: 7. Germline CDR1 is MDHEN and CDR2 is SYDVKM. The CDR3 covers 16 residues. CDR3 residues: CASRQGGGSSYNEQFF. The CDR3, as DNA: TGTGCCAGCAGACAGGGCGGGGGGAGCTCCTACAATGAGCAGTTCTTC.

The CDR3 region has the DNA TGTGCCAGCAGTTCAGGGGGCCATCAGCCCCAGCATTTT. This gives the protein CASSSGGHQPQHF. The chain joins TRBV6-5 to TRBJ1-5; 8 nucleotides line up with TRBD1. This CDR3 spans 13 amino acids. The V gene's germline CDR1 is MNHEY and CDR2 SVGAGI. V trimming: 4 bases; J trimming: 5 bases; junction bases outside the gene matches: 1.

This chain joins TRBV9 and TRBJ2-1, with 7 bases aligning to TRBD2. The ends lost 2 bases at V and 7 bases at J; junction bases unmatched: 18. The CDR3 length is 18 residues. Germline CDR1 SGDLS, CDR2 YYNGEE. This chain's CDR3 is CASSVTFTTRMGGNEQFF. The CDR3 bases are TGTGCCAGCAGCGTGACCTTCACGACTAGAATGGGGGGGAATGAGCAGTTCTTC.

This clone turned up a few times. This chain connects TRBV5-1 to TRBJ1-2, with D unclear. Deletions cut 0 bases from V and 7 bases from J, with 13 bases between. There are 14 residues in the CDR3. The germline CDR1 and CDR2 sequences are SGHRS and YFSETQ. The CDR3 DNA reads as TGCGCCAGCAGCTTGGCTCCCCTCGGAGTTGGCTACACCTTC. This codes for CASSLAPLGVGYTF. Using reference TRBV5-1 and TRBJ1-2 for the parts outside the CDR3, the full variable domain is KAGVTQTPRYLIKTRGQQVTLSCSPISGHRSVSWYQQTPGQGLQFLFEYFSETQRNKGNFPGRFSGRQFSNSRSEMNVSTLELGDSALYLCASSLAPLGVGYTFGSGTRLTVV.

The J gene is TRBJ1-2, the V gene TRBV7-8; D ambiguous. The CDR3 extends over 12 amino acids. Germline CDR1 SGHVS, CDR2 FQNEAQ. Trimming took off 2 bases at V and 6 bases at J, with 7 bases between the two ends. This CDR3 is CASSLKGDGYTF. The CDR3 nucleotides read TGTGCCAGCAGCTTAAAGGGTGATGGCTACACCTTC.

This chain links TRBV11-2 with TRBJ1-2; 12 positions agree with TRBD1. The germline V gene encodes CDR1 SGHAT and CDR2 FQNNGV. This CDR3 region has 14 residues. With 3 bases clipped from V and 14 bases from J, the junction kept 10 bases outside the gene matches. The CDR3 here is CASSLTTGQGAGTF. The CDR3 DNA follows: TGTGCCAGCAGCTTGACAACGGGACAGGGGGCCGGGACCTTC.

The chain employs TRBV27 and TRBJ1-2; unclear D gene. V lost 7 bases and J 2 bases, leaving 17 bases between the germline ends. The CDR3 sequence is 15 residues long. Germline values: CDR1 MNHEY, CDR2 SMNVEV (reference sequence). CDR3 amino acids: CASKVLRAGNYGYTF. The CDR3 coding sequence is TGTGCCAGCAAAGTTCTGCGGGCGGGAAACTATGGCTACACCTTC.

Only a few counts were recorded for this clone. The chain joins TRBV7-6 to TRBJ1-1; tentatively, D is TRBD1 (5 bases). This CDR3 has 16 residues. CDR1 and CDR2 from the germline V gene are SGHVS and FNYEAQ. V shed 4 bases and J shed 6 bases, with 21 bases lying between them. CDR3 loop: CASSSLGGLEIAEAFF. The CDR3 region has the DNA TGTGCCAGCAGCTCCCTGGGGGGGTTAGAAATCGCTGAAGCTTTCTTT. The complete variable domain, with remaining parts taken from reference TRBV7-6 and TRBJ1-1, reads GAGVSQSPRYKVTKRGQDVALRCDPISGHVSLYWYRQALGQGPEFLTYFNYEAQQDKSGLPNDRFSAERPEGSISTLTIQRTEQRDSAMYRCASSSLGGLEIAEAFFGQGTRLTVV.

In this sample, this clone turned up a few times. The CDR3 region has the DNA TGTGCCAGCAGCTTTTCCGGGAACGATTCACCCCTCCACTTT. It is translated as CASSFSGNDSPLHF. V usage is TRBV7-9 and J usage is TRBJ1-6; the D is unclear. CDR3 size: 14 residues. Germline CDR1 SEHNR, CDR2 FQNEAQ (reference sequence). Trimming cost V 3 bases and J 8 bases, with 11 bases left between them.

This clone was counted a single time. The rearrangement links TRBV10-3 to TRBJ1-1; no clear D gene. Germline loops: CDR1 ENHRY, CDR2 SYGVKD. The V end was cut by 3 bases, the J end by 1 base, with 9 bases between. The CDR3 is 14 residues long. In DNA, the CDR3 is TGTGCCATCAGTGAAAGGGCAGGGAACACTGAAGCTTTCTTT. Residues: CAISERAGNTEAFF.

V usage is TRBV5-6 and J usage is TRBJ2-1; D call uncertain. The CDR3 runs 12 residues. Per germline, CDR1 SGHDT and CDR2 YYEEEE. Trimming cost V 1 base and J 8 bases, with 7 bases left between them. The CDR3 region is CASSLYIHEQFF. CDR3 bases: TGTGCCAGCAGCTTGTACATCCATGAGCAGTTCTTC. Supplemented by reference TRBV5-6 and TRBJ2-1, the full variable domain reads DAGVTQSPTHLIKTRGQQVTLRCSPKSGHDTVSWYQQALGQGPQFIFQYYEEEERQRGNFPDRFSGHQFPNYSSELNVNALLLGDSALYLCASSLYIHEQFFGPGTRLTVL.

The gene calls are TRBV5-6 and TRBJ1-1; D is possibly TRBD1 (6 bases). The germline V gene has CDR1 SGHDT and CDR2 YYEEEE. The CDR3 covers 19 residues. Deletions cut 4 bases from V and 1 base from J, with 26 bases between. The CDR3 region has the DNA TGTGCCAGCAGCCTATGGGTTGAGCAGGGGAGGTTGAGGAACACTGAAGCTTTCTTT. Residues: CASSLWVEQGRLRNTEAFF.

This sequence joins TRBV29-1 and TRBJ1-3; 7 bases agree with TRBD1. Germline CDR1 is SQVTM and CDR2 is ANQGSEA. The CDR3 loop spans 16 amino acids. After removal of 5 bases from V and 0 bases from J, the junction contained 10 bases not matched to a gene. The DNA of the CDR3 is TGCAGCGTTTTACGGGCAGGGGGGAGCTCTGGAAACACCATATATTTT. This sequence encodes CSVLRAGGSSGNTIYF.

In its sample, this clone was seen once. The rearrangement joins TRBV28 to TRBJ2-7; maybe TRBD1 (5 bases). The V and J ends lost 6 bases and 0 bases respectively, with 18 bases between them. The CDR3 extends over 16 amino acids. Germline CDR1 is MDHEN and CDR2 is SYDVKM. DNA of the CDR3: TGTGCCAGCAGAGCTTTGGGGCAGCGCAACTCCTACGAGCAGTACTTC. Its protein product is CASRALGQRNSYEQYF.

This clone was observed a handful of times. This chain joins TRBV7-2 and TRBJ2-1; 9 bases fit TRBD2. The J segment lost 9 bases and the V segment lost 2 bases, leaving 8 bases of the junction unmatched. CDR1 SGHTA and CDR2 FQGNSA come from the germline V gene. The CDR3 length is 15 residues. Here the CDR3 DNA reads TGTGCCAGCAGCTTATCTGGCGGGAGGGCCGGTGAGCAGTTCTTC. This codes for CASSLSGGRAGEQFF.

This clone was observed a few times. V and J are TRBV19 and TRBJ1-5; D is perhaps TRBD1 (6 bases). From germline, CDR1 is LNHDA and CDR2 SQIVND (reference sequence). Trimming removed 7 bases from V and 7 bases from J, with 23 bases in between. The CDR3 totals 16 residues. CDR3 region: CASTIVTGQAGQPQHF. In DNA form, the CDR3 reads TGTGCCAGTACGATCGTAACAGGGCAAGCGGGACAGCCCCAGCATTTT.

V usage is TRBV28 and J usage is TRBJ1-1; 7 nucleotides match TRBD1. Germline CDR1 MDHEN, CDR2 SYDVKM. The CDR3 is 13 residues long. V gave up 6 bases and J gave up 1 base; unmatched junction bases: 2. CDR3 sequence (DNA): TGTGCCAGCAGGGACAGGAGGAACACTGAAGCTTTCTTT. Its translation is CASRDRRNTEAFF.

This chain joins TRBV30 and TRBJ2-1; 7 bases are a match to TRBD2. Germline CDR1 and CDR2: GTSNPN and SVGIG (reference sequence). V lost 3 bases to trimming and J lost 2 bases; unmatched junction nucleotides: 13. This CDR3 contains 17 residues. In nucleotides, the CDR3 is TGTGCCTGGAGGGGATCCCCGACTAGCCCCACCTACAATGAGCAGTTCTTC. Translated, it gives CAWRGSPTSPTYNEQFF.

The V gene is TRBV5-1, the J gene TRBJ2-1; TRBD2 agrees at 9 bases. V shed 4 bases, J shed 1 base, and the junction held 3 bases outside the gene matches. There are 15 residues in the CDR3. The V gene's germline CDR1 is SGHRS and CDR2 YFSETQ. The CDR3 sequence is CASSPAGGSYNEQFF. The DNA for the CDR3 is TGCGCCAGCAGCCCCGCGGGAGGGTCCTACAATGAGCAGTTCTTC.

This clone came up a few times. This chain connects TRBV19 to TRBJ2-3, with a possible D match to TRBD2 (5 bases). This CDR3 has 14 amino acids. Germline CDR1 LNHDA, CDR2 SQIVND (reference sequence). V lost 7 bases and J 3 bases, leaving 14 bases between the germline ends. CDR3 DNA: TGTGCCAGTACCGAGGGAGACCCAACAGATACGCAGTATTTT. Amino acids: CASTEGDPTDTQYF.

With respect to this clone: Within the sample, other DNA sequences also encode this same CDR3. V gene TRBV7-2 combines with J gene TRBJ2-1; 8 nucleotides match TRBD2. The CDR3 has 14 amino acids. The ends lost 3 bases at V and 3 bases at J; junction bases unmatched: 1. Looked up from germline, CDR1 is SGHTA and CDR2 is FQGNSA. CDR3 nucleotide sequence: TGTGCCAGCAGCTTGCTAGCGGGCTACAATGAGCAGTTCTTC. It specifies CASSLLAGYNEQFF.

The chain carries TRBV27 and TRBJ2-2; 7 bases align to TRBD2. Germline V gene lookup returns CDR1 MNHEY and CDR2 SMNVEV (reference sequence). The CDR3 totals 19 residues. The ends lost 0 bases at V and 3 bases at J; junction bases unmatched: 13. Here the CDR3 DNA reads TGTGCCAGCAGTTTATCGTTCACTAAAGCGGGGTTAGACACCGGGGAGCTGTTTTTT. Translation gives CASSLSFTKAGLDTGELFF.

The CDR3 DNA follows: TGTGCCAGTAGTATCAGGGCCGGGACAGATACGCAGTATTTT. It is translated as CASSIRAGTDTQYF. The genes are TRBV19 and TRBJ2-3; the D gene is possibly TRBD1 (5 bases). The ends were cut back, 3 bases at V and 3 bases at J, with 10 bases in the middle. The CDR3 covers 14 residues. Germline V gene data show CDR1 as LNHDA and CDR2 as SQIVND (reference sequence).

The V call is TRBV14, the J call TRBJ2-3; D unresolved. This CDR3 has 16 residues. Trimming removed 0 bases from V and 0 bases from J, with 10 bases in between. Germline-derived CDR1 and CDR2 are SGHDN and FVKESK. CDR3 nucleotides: TGTGCCAGCAGCCAAGATACCATAGCTAGCACAGATACGCAGTATTTT. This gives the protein CASSQDTIASTDTQYF.

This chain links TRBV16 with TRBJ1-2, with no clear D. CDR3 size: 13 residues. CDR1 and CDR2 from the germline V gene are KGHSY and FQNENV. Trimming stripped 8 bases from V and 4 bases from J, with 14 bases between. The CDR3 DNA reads TGTGCCAGCTACCGGGATCTGTTCTATGGCTACACCTTC. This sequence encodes CASYRDLFYGYTF.